The 8 T cell receptor beta chains below come from one sample, sequenced in a study of T cells after yellow fever vaccination. In TCRdb, the 5' RACE reads were re-called with MiXCR into one record per CDR3 protein. The sample lists hundreds of thousands of distinct CDR3 sequences, about 12% occurring once. The sample was PBMCs, taken on the day of the yellow fever booster vaccination. The receptors were gathered from a man younger than 45 who received the YFV17D yellow fever vaccine.

This clonotype was observed a handful of times. The chain employs TRBV3-1 and TRBJ2-3; TRBD2 matches at 8 bases. The CDR3 totals 14 residues. CDR1 is LGHDT, CDR2 YNNKEL, per germline (reference sequence). Trimming removed 8 bases from V and 6 bases from J; junction bases left unmatched: 10. The CDR3 region has the DNA TGTGCCAGCGGTCGGACTAGCCGGGGTGATACGCAGTATTTT. Its protein product is CASGRTSRGDTQYF.

This clonotype was counted only a few times. The gene calls are TRBV19 and TRBJ1-5; D is unresolved. The CDR3 is 15 residues long. Germline-derived CDR1 and CDR2 are LNHDA and SQIVND (reference sequence). V shed 0 bases and J shed 3 bases, with 9 bases lying between them. The CDR3 sequence is CASSIEGRFNQPQHF. The DNA of the CDR3 is TGTGCCAGTAGTATAGAAGGCAGGTTCAATCAGCCCCAGCATTTT.

This chain connects TRBV18 to TRBJ2-1, with TRBD1 matching 7 bases. The CDR3 length is 13 residues. The J segment lost 9 bases and the V segment lost 3 bases, leaving 5 bases of the junction unmatched. Germline V gene sequence: CDR1 KGHSH, CDR2 LQKENI. The DNA for the CDR3 is TGTGCCAGCTCACCGGACAGGAGTGGTGAGCAGTTCTTC. Residues: CASSPDRSGEQFF.

J is TRBJ2-1 and V is TRBV11-2; D gene unclear. The CDR3 runs 15 residues. Germline V CDR1 and CDR2: SGHAT, FQNNGV. V lost 0 bases to trimming and J lost 5 bases, with 11 bases between them. The CDR3 coding sequence is TGTGCCAGCAGCTTAGATCCGGGCCCAAACAATGAGCAGTTCTTC. It yields the protein CASSLDPGPNNEQFF. Full variable domain (outside the CDR3, taken from reference TRBV11-2 and TRBJ2-1): EAGVAQSPRYKIIEKRQSVAFWCNPISGHATLYWYQQILGQGPKLLIQFQNNGVVDDSQLPKDRFSAERLKGVDSTLKIQPAKLEDSAVYLCASSLDPGPNNEQFFGPGTRLTVL.

The V gene is TRBV6-6, the J gene TRBJ2-1; D not resolved. Germline V lookup: CDR1 MNHNY, CDR2 SVGAGI (reference sequence). Trimming shortened V by 8 bases and J by 8 bases, and 10 bases separated the two germline ends. CDR3 length: 11 amino acids. The chain's CDR3 is CASQTVDEQFF. DNA for the CDR3: TGTGCCAGCCAAACCGTAGATGAGCAGTTCTTC.

The table lists this clonotype with a few counts. This sequence joins TRBV19 and TRBJ2-1; 15 bases fit TRBD2. V gave up 5 bases and J gave up 7 bases; unmatched junction bases: 12. This CDR3 contains 18 residues. Germline-derived CDR1 and CDR2 are LNHDA and SQIVND (reference sequence). This CDR3 reads CASSWGSPGLAGGNEQFF. The CDR3 DNA sequence: TGTGCCAGTAGTTGGGGTTCTCCGGGACTAGCGGGAGGAAATGAGCAGTTCTTC.

The CDR3 sequence: CSAREGLGILTQYF. The CDR3 nucleotides read TGCAGTGCTAGAGAGGGACTAGGAATTCTTACGCAGTATTTT. The chain is built from TRBV20-1 and TRBJ2-3, with 8 bases fitting TRBD2. Trimming took 0 bases from V and 8 from J; bases not matched to a gene: 7. This CDR3 spans 14 amino acids. Germline lookup yields CDR1 DFQATT and CDR2 SNEGSKA (reference sequence).

This clonotype has just a few counts. The chain links TRBV23-1 to TRBJ2-1; D remains ambiguous. TRBV23-1 belongs to the ORF category, with a function that is uncertain. The ends were cut back, 0 bases at V and 8 bases at J, with 29 bases in the middle. This CDR3 is built from 20 residues. CDR3 protein: CASSQSILAKGLANSDEQFF. The DNA for the CDR3 is TGCGCCAGCAGTCAATCGATACTGGCGAAGGGTCTGGCGAATAGTGATGAGCAGTTCTTC.